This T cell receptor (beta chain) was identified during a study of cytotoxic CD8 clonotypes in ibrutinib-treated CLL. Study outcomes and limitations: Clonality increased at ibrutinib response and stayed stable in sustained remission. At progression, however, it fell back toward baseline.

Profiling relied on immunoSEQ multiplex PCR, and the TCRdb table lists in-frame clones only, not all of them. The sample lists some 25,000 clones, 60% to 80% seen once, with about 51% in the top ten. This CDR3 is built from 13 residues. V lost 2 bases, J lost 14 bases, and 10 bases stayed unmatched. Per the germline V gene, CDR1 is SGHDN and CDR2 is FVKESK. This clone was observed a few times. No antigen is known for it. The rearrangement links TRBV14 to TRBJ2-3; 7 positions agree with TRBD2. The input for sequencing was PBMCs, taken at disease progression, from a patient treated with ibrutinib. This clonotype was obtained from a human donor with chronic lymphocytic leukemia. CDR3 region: CASSQIAGHFPYF. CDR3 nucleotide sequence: TGTGCCAGCAGCCAAATAGCGGGCCACTTTCCGTATTTT.